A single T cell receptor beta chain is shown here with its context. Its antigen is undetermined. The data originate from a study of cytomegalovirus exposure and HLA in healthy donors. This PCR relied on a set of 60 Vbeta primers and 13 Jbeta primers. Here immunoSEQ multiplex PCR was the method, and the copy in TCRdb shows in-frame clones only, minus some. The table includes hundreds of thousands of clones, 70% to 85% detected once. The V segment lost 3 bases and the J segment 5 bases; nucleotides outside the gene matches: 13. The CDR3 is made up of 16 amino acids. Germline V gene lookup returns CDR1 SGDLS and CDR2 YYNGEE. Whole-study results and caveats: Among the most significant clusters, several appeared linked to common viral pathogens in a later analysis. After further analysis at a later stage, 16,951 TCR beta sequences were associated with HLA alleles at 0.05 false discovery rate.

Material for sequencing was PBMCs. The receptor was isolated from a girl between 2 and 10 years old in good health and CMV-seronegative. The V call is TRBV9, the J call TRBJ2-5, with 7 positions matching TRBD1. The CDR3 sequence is CASSAGGPPLRETQYF. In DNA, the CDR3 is TGTGCCAGCAGCGCAGGGGGACCCCCATTGAGGGAGACCCAGTACTTC.